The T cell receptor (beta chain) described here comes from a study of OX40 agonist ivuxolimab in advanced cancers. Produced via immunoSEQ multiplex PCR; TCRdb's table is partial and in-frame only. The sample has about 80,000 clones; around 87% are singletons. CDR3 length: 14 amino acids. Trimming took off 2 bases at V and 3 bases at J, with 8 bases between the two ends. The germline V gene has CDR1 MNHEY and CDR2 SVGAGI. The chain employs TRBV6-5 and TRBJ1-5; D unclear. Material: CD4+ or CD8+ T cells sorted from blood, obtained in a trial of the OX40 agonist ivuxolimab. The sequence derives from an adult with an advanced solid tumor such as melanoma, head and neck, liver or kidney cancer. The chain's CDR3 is CASSYMGYNQPQHF. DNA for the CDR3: TGTGCCAGCAGTTACATGGGTTACAATCAGCCCCAGCATTTT.